The source of this TCR beta chain is a study of monozygotic twins with inflammatory bowel disease. After re-calling the 5' RACE reads, TCRdb lists one entry per CDR3 protein, DNA absent. Across 330,000 or so distinct CDR3 sequences, the top ten clones capture approximately 2% of the sample. The CDR3 extends over 12 amino acids. Per the germline V gene, CDR1 is SGHNT and CDR2 is YYREEE (reference sequence). The rearrangement joins TRBV5-4 to TRBJ2-2. Material for sequencing was blood. The TCR sequence derives from a human donor with ulcerative colitis or Crohn's disease, or a healthy co-twin of an affected twin (not recorded which). Here the CDR3 reads CAIRDRTGELFF.